The rows below give T cell receptor beta chains drawn from one sample of a study of shared clonotypes between healthy human individuals. Profiled with immunoSEQ multiplex PCR; TCRdb holds only in-frame clones, not every one. The data show about 2,500,000 clones, around nine tenths seen once. Sample: naive CD4+ T cells sorted from blood. The receptor set was obtained from a man between 18 and 35 years old in good health. The CDR3 runs from the conserved cysteine through the conserved F or W. Each record gives: clone size, J gene, V gene, D gene, CDR3 protein, CDR3 DNA. A D gene is named only where the DNA matches it firmly. Clone size is not always given. Where it is, it says once, few, many or a class for expanded clones.

>NA|TRBJ2-7|TRBV5-6|NA
CASSLDRNSYEQYF
TGTGCCAGCAGCTTAGACAGGAATTCCTACGAGCAGTACTTC
>NA|TRBJ1-5|TRBV11-2|NA
CASSLGGPGRYQPQHF
TGTGCCAGCAGCCTAGGGGGACCGGGCAGGTATCAGCCCCAGCATTTT
>once|TRBJ2-1|TRBV18|TRBD2
CASSPVAGVRPYNEQFF
TGTGCCAGCTCACCAGTAGCGGGAGTGAGACCCTACAATGAGCAGTTCTTC
>NA|TRBJ1-1|TRBV19|TRBD1
CASKEGQMNTEAFF
TGTGCCAGTAAGGAGGGACAGATGAACACTGAAGCTTTCTTT
>once|TRBJ2-2|TRBV6-6|NA
CASSYQRPNTGELFF
TGTGCCAGCAGTTACCAACGGCCGAACACCGGGGAGCTGTTTTTT
>NA|TRBJ2-2|TRBV12-5|NA
CASGSINRPGELFF
TGTGCTAGTGGTTCAATTAACAGGCCCGGGGAGCTGTTTTTT
>NA|TRBJ2-7|TRBV5-1|TRBD2
CASSSQTSGGKQYF
TGCGCCAGCAGCTCGCAGACTAGCGGGGGGAAGCAGTACTTC
>NA|TRBJ2-1|TRBV9|TRBD2
CASSGGPIDGRVEQFF
TGTGCCAGCAGCGGGGGCCCCATTGACGGGAGGGTTGAGCAGTTCTTC
>NA|TRBJ1-1|TRBV23-1|NA
CASSWGEKGNTEAFF
TGCGCCAGCAGTTGGGGGGAAAAGGGGAACACTGAAGCTTTCTTT
>NA|TRBJ1-2|TRBV4-2|NA
CASSQDRGKGYTF
TGTGCCAGCAGCCAAGATAGGGGGAAGGGCTACACCTTC
>NA|TRBJ2-1|TRBV30|TRBD2
CAWSVRASGIDEQFF
TGTGCCTGGAGTGTTAGGGCTAGCGGGATTGATGAGCAGTTCTTC
>NA|TRBJ2-4|TRBV5-6|NA
CASSLSGDIQYF
TGTGCCAGCAGCTTGAGTGGAGACATTCAGTACTTC
>NA|TRBJ2-7|TRBV18|TRBD2
CASSLSSGVYEQYF
TGTGCCAGCTCACTCTCTAGCGGGGTCTACGAGCAGTACTTC
>NA|TRBJ2-6|TRBV5-1|NA
CASSSLGSGANVLTF
TGCGCCAGCAGCTCATTAGGGTCGGGGGCCAACGTCCTGACTTTC
>NA|TRBJ1-2|TRBV6-5|NA
CASSYFQGIGGYTF
TGTGCCAGCAGTTACTTTCAGGGAATCGGGGGCTACACCTTC
>NA|TRBJ1-1|TRBV20-1|NA
CSATGGYEAFF
TGCAGTGCTACCGGAGGGTATGAAGCTTTCTTT